This T cell receptor (beta chain) was sequenced during a study of T cell responses to AZD1222 COVID-19 vaccine. The method was immunoSEQ multiplex PCR; TCRdb's version includes in-frame clones alone and lacks a portion of them. The profile shows 130,000 or so clones, 94% of them singletons. The CDR3 loop spans 14 amino acids. V lost 8 bases and J lost 2; bases outside the gene matches: 5. Per the germline V gene, CDR1 is KGHSH and CDR2 is LQKENI. The sample was peripheral blood, taken on day 0 of AZD1222 vaccination. This chain connects TRBV18 to TRBJ2-7; 11 bases are shared with TRBD2. The origin of this receptor is an adult in good health. In DNA form, the CDR3 reads TGTGCCAGCGGGGGACTAGCGGCTGCCTACGAGCAGTACTTC. Residues: CASGGLAAAYEQYF.